Sequencing of this T cell receptor (beta chain) was carried out in a study of T cell responses to AZD1222 COVID-19 vaccine. Study-level information: Some second doses came at about 4 weeks and others at about 12 weeks; these were pooled. Whole-study findings and limits: After the peak T cell response, and only then, were repertoires sampled. Recipients of AZD1222 seropositive at baseline numbered only 6 or 7.

Note on this clone: Its target is not known.

This CDR3 spans 14 amino acids. Germline-derived CDR1 and CDR2 are LGHNA and YSLEER. V was clipped by 4 bases and J by 4 bases, with 14 bases between them. Measured with immunoSEQ multiplex PCR; TCRdb has only the in-frame clones, and not every one. Of approximately 89,000 clones listed, approximately 90% were seen once; the top ten hold 2.8%. The rearrangement joins TRBV4-3 to TRBJ2-7, with D uncertain. This receptor was taken from an adult in good health. This specimen was peripheral blood, taken on day 0 of AZD1222 vaccination. CDR3 region: CASSLGRSGYEQYF. CDR3 bases: TGCGCCAGCAGCCTAGGACGGAGTGGATACGAGCAGTACTTC.